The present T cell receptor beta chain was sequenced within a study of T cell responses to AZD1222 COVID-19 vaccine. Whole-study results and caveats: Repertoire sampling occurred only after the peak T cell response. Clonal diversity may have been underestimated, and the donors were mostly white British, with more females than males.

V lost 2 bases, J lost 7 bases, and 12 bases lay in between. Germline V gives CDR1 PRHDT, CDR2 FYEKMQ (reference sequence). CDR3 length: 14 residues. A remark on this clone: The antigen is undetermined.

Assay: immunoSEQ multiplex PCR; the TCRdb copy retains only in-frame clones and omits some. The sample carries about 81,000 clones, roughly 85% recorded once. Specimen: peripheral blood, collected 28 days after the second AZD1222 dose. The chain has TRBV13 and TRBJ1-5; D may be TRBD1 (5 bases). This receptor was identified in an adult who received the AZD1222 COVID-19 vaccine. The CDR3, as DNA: TGTGCCAGCAGCTTATACCCGGGGGGGCAGCCCCAGCATTTT. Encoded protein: CASSLYPGGQPQHF.